One sample yielded the 5 T cell receptor beta chains listed below, sequenced in a study of a mutant IDH1 vaccine in newly diagnosed glioma listed by TCRdb under 2021. The label giving this sample's time point can be read as: week 47, end of study. A 20-mer mutant IDH1 peptide at 300 micrograms in Montanide made up each vaccine dose, which was injected subcutaneously together with topical imiquimod. For these receptors, no antigen is known. Receptor amplification or capture employed the immunoSEQ multiplex PCR assay. This immuneACCESS table, as held by TCRdb, lists in-frame sequences with V and J called but not all clones. Of the missing ones, under half trace to an unresolved V gene in checked studies; the others have no known cause. This sample has over 45,000 clones in its table, and roughly 76% of those were observed once. Roughly 5.3% of the sample belongs to the ten largest clones. The sequenced sample was PBMCs, obtained from a glioma patient whose treatment included an IDH1 peptide vaccine. The source of these receptors is a man in his forties or fifties with glioma.

The chain couples TRBV11-2 to TRBJ2-3; D remains unclear. Deletions cut 2 bases from V and 2 bases from J, with 5 bases between. The CDR3 is 13 amino acids. Germline CDR1 and CDR2: SGHAT and FQNNGV. CDR3 in DNA: TGTGCCAGCAGCTTATGGGACACAGATACGCAGTATTTT. It specifies CASSLWDTDTQYF.

The chain joins TRBV19 to TRBJ2-1; TRBD2 aligns across 14 bases. The germline V gene encodes CDR1 LNHDA and CDR2 SQIVND (reference sequence). V shed 6 bases, J shed 9 bases, and the junction held 7 bases outside the gene matches. The CDR3 sequence is 15 residues long. The CDR3 region is CASSLTSGGAGEQFF. Written as DNA, the CDR3 is TGTGCCAGTAGCCTGACTAGCGGGGGGGCAGGTGAGCAGTTCTTC.

V is TRBV4-3 and J is TRBJ1-1; 8 nucleotides line up with TRBD1. The junction had 10 bases not matched to a gene; V was cut back by 0 bases and J by 7 bases. Germline assignment: CDR1 LGHNA and CDR2 YSLEER. This CDR3 is 16 amino acids long. In DNA form, the CDR3 reads TGCGCCAGCAGCCAAGATCTGGGACAGGCCGATTATGAAGCTTTCTTT. This encodes CASSQDLGQADYEAFF.

The chain is built from TRBV9 and TRBJ2-7; D gene unclear. Trimming shortened V by 0 bases and J by 3 bases, and 7 bases separated the two germline ends. Germline values: CDR1 SGDLS, CDR2 YYNGEE. This CDR3 contains 13 residues. Here the CDR3 DNA reads TGTGCCAGCAGCGTAGCTGGGAACTACGAGCAGTACTTC. This codes for CASSVAGNYEQYF.

This clone has just one count. The rearrangement uses TRBV18 and TRBJ1-1; D is possibly TRBD1 (6 bases). Trimming cost V 6 bases and J 4 bases, with 15 bases left between them. The CDR3 has 14 amino acids. Germline V gives CDR1 KGHSH, CDR2 LQKENI. This CDR3 reads CASSQSGGPTEAFF. DNA for the CDR3: TGTGCCAGCTCCCAGTCCGGGGGGCCCACTGAAGCTTTCTTT. Full variable domain (outside the CDR3, taken from reference TRBV18 and TRBJ1-1): NAGVMQNPRHLVRRRGQEARLRCSPMKGHSHVYWYRQLPEEGLKFMVYLQKENIIDESGMPKERFSAEFPKEGPSILRIQQVVRGDSAAYFCASSQSGGPTEAFFGQGTRLTVV.